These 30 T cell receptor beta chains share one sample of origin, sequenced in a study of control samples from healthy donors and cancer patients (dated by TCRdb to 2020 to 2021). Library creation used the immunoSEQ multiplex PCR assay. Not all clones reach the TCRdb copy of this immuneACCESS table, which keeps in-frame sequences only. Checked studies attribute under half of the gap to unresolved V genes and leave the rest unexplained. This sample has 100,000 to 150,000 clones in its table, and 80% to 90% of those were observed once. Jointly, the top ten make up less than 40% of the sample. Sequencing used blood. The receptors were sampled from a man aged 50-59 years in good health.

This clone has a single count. DNA of the CDR3: TGTGCCTGGAGCTGGACAGGGGGAGAGACCCAGTACTTC. It encodes CAWSWTGGETQYF. The rearrangement uses TRBV30 and TRBJ2-5, with 10 bases identical to TRBD1. Germline CDR1 and CDR2: GTSNPN and SVGIG (reference sequence). The CDR3 is 13 amino acids. V was pared by 3 bases and J by 4 bases, with 2 bases of the junction left unmatched.

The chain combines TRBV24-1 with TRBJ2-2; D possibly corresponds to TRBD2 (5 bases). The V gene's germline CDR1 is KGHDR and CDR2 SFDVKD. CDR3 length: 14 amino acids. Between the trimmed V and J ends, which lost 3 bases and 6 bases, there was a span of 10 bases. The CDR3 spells CATSDPRVAGELFF. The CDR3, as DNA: TGTGCCACCAGTGATCCGAGGGTGGCCGGGGAGCTGTTTTTT.

DNA for the CDR3: TGTGCCAGCAGCCCCCGTCAAGGGGACGAAGATACGCAGTATTTT. It yields the protein CASSPRQGDEDTQYF. The chain combines TRBV9 with TRBJ2-3; the D call may be TRBD1 or TRBD2 (5 bases each). The ends were cut back, 4 bases at V and 5 bases at J, with 17 bases in the middle. CDR1 and CDR2 (germline): SGDLS, YYNGEE. CDR3 length equals 15 residues.

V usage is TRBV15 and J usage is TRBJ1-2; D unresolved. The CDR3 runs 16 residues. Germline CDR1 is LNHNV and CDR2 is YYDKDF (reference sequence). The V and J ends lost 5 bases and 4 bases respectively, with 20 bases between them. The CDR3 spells CATSGGYQEQSYGYTF. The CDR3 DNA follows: TGTGCCACCAGCGGTGGGTATCAGGAACAGAGCTATGGCTACACCTTC.

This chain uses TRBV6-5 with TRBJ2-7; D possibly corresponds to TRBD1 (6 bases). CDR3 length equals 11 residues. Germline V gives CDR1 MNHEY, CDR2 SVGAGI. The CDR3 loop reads CASSLTGALSV. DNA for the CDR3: TGTGCCAGCAGTTTGACAGGAGCCCTCTCGGTC.

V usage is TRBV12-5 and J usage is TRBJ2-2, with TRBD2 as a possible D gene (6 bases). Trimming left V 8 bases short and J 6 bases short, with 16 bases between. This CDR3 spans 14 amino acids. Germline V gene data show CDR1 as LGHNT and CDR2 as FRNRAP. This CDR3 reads CASRDLSGAGELFF. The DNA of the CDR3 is TGTGCTAGTAGGGACTTATCTGGCGCCGGGGAGCTGTTTTTT.

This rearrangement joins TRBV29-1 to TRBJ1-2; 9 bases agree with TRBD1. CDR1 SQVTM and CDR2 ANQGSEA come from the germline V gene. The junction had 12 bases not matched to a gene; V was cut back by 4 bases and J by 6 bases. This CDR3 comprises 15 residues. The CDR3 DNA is TGCAGCGTTGGGGGTCCCCCGGGACAGGGAAATGGCTACACCTTC. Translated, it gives CSVGGPPGQGNGYTF.

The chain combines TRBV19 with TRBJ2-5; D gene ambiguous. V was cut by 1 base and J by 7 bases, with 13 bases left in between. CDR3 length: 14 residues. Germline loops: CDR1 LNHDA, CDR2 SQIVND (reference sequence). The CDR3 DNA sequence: TGTGCCAGTAGTATAGGGTATAGGGAACGGACCCAGTACTTC. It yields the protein CASSIGYRERTQYF.

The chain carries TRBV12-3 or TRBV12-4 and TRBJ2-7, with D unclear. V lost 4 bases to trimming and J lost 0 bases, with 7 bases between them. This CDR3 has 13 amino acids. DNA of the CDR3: TGTGCCAGCAGTTCAAGGCCCTCCTACGAGCAGTACTTC. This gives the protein CASSSRPSYEQYF.

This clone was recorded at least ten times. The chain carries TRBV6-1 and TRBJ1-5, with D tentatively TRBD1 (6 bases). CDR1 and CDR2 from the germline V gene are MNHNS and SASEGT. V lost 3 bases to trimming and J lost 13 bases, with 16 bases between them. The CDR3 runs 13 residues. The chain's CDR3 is CASSEGGGLGQHF. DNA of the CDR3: TGTGCCAGCAGTGAGGGAGGGGGATTAGGGCAGCATTTT.

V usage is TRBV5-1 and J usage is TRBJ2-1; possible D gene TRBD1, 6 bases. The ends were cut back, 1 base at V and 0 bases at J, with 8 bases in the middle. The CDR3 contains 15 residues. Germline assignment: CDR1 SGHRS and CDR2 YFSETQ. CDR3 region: CASSLRTDSYNEQFF. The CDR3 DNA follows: TGCGCCAGCAGCTTGAGGACAGACTCCTACAATGAGCAGTTCTTC.

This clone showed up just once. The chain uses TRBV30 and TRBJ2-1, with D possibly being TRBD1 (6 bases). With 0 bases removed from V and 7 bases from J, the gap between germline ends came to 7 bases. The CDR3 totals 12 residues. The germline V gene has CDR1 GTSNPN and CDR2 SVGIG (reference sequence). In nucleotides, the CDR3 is TGTGCCTGGAGTGTAAGGGGGAATGAGCAGTTCTTC. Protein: CAWSVRGNEQFF.

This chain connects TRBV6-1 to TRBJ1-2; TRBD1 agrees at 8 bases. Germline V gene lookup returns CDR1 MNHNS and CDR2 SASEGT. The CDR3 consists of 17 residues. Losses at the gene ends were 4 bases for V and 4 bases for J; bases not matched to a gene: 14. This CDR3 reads CASSAGQGSPLSYGYTF. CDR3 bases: TGTGCCAGCAGTGCAGGACAGGGTTCCCCTTTATCCTATGGCTACACCTTC.

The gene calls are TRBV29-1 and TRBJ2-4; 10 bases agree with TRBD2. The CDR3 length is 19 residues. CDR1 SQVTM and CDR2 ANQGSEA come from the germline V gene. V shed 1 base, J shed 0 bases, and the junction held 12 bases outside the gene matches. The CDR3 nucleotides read TGCAGCGTTGAAGGGGCCGCTAGCGGGGGCTTCTTAGCCAAAAACATTCAGTACTTC. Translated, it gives CSVEGAASGGFLAKNIQYF.

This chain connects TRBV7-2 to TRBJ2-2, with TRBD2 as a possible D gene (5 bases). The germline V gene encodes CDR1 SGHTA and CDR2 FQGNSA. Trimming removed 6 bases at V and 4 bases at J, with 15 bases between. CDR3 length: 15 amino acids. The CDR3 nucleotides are TGTGCCAGCAGTTCTCTCCGACGGGGCACCGGGGAGCTGTTTTTT. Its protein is CASSSLRRGTGELFF.

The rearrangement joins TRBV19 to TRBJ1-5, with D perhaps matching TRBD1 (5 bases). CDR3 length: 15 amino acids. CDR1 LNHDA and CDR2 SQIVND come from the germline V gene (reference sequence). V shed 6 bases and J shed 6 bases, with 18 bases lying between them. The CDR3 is CASSGDGVVAQPQHF. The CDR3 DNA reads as TGTGCCAGTAGCGGGGACGGTGTGGTGGCTCAGCCCCAGCATTTT.

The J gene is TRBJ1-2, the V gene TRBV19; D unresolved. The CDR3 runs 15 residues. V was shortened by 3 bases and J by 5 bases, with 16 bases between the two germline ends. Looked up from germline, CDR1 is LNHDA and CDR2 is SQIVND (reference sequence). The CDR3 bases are TGTGCCAGTAGTATGCTGGAAGGGTTTGGGTATGGCTACACCTTC. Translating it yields CASSMLEGFGYGYTF.

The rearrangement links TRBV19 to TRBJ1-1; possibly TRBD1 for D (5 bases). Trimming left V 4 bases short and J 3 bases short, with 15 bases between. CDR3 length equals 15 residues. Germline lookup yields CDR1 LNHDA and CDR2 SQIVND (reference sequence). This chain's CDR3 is CASSKDHRKDTEAFF. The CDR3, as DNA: TGTGCCAGTAGTAAGGACCACAGGAAGGACACTGAAGCTTTCTTT.

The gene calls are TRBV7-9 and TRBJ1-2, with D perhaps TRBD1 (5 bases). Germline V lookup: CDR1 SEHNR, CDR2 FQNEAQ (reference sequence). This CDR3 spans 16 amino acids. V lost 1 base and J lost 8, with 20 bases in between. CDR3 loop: CASSLGGSGGSEGYTF. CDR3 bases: TGTGCCAGCAGCTTAGGGGGCAGTGGAGGGTCTGAAGGCTACACCTTC. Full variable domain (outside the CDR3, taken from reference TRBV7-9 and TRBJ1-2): DTGVSQNPRHKITKRGQNVTFRCDPISEHNRLYWYRQTLGQGPEFLTYFQNEAQLEKSRLLSDRFSAERPKGSFSTLEIQRTEQGDSAMYLCASSLGGSGGSEGYTFGSGTRLTVV.

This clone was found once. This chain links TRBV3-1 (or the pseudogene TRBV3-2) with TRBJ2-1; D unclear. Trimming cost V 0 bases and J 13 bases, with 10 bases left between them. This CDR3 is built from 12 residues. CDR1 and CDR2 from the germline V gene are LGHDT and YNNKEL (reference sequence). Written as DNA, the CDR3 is TGTGCCAGCAGCCAAGATATTAGGGTCCAGTTCTTC. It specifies CASSQDIRVQFF.

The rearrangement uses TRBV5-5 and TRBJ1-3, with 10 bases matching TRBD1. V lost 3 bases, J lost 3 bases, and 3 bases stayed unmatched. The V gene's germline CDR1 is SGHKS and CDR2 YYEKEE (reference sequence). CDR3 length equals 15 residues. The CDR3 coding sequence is TGTGCCAGCAGCTCGACAGGGGGCAATGGAAACACCATATATTTT. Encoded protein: CASSSTGGNGNTIYF.

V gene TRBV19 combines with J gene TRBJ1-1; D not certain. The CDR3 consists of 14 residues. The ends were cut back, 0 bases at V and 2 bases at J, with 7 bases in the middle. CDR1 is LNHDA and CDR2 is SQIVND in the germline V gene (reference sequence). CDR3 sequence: CASSIETANTEAFF. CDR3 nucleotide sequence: TGTGCCAGTAGTATAGAAACAGCCAACACTGAAGCTTTCTTT.

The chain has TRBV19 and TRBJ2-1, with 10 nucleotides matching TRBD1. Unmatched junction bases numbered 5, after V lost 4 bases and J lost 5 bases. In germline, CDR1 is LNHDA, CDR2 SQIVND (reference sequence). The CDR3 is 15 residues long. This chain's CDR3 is CASSTRQGAHNEQFF. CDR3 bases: TGTGCCAGTAGTACAAGACAGGGGGCCCACAATGAGCAGTTCTTC.

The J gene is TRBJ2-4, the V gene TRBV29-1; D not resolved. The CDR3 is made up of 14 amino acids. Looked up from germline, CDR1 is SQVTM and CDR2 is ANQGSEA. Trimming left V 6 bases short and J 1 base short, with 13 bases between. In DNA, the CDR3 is TGCAGCGTAGCCCTACTTGGGGCCAAAAACATTCAGTACTTC. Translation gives CSVALLGAKNIQYF.

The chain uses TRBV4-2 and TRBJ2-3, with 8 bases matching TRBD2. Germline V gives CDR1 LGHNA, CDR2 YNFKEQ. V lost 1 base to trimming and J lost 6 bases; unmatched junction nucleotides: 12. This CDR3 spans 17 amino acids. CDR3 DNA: TGTGCCAGCAGCCAAGGGAACAGCGGGGGCCTGGCGGATACGCAGTATTTT. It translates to CASSQGNSGGLADTQYF.

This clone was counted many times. CDR3 residues: CASSWESETQYF. The CDR3 DNA sequence: TGTGCCAGCAGTTGGGAGTCAGAGACCCAGTACTTC. The chain combines TRBV12-3 or TRBV12-4 with TRBJ2-5; D possibly corresponds to TRBD2 (5 bases). This CDR3 contains 12 residues. V lost 4 bases, J lost 4 bases, and 7 bases lay in between.

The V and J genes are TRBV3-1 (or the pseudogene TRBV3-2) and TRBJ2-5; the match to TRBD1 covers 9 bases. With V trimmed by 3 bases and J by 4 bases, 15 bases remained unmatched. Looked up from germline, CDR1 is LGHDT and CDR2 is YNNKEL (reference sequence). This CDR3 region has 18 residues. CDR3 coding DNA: TGTGCCAGCAGCCAGTATCATCCACCGAACAGGGGGCGAGAGACCCAGTACTTC. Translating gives CASSQYHPPNRGRETQYF.

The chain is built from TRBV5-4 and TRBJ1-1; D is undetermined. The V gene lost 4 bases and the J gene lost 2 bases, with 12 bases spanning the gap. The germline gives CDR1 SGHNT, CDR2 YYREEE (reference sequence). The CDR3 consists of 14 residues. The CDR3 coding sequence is TGTGCCAGCAGCCCGGGAGGTTTTAACACTGAAGCTTTCTTT. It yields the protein CASSPGGFNTEAFF.

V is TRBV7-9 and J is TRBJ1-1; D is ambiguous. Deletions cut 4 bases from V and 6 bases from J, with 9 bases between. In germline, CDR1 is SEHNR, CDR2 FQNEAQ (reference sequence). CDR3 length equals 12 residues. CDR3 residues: CASSSPPSEAFF. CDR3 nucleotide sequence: TGTGCCAGCAGCTCCCCGCCGTCTGAAGCTTTCTTT.

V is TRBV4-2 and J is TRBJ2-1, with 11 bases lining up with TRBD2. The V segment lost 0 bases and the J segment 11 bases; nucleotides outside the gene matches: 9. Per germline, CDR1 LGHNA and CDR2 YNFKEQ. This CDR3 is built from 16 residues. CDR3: CASSQDRLAGGVKQFF. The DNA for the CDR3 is TGTGCCAGCAGCCAAGATAGGCTAGCGGGGGGAGTAAAGCAGTTCTTC.